This T cell receptor (beta chain) came from a study of blood T cell repertoires in COVID-19. Study summary: In each case, the material was cDNA or gDNA derived from T cells, B-cell-depleted T cells, or PBMCs.

Data came from immunoSEQ multiplex PCR; TCRdb stores just in-frame clones and leaves some out. The sample holds roughly 150,000 clones; 75% to 90% are singletons and the top ten take approximately 3%. In germline, CDR1 is SGHNT, CDR2 YYREEE (reference sequence). V was pared by 2 bases and J by 1 base, with 3 bases between. The CDR3 consists of 12 residues. The specimen was peripheral blood. The TCR originated in a woman aged 55 to 70 with active COVID-19. This rearrangement joins TRBV5-4 to TRBJ1-1; no firm D call. This CDR3 reads CASSFKNTEAFF. CDR3 sequence (DNA): TGTGCCAGCAGCTTTAAGAACACTGAAGCTTTCTTT.